These 29 T cell receptor beta chains originate from one sample sequenced in a study of beta chain features in type 1 diabetes. Expressed TCRB transcripts were sequenced, since all the RNA that had been isolated was reverse transcribed. The assay was immunoSEQ multiplex PCR, and TCRdb's table has in-frame clones only and misses some. Of under 500,000 clones listed, approximately 31% are singletons. The sequencing input was naive CD4+ T cells from blood. These receptor sequences come from a man between 18 and 29 years old in good health.

This clone was recorded a few times. This chain connects TRBV30 to TRBJ1-5, with D uncertain. Germline V lookup: CDR1 GTSNPN, CDR2 SVGIG (reference sequence). This CDR3 contains 13 residues. With 1 base removed from V and 7 bases from J, the gap between germline ends came to 11 bases. The CDR3 DNA reads TGTGCCTGGAGTGGTTCAGGCGTCCAGCCCCAGCATTTT. This codes for CAWSGSGVQPQHF.

This clone was seen a handful of times. The gene calls are TRBV7-2 and TRBJ2-3; a possible D gene is TRBD1 (5 bases). Per germline, CDR1 SGHTA and CDR2 FQGNSA. The CDR3 extends over 15 amino acids. V shed 1 base and J shed 0 bases, with 8 bases lying between them. The CDR3 loop reads CASSLDRSSTDTQYF. The CDR3 DNA sequence: TGTGCCAGCAGCTTAGACAGGTCTAGCACAGATACGCAGTATTTT.

This clone was counted only a few times. The gene calls are TRBV5-1 and TRBJ2-3, with TRBD2 matching over 10 bases. Trimming took 4 bases from V and 1 from J; bases not matched to a gene: 9. Germline V CDR1 and CDR2: SGHRS, YFSETQ. This CDR3 is built from 17 residues. The CDR3 DNA reads TGCGCCAGCAGCATTGGGGCTAGCGGGAGCGGCACAGATACGCAGTATTTT. This encodes CASSIGASGSGTDTQYF. Full variable domain (remainder filled in from reference TRBV5-1 and TRBJ2-3): KAGVTQTPRYLIKTRGQQVTLSCSPISGHRSVSWYQQTPGQGLQFLFEYFSETQRNKGNFPGRFSGRQFSNSRSEMNVSTLELGDSALYLCASSIGASGSGTDTQYFGPGTRLTVL.

J is TRBJ2-4 and V is TRBV15; D gene uncertain. This CDR3 region has 15 residues. The germline V gene encodes CDR1 LNHNV and CDR2 YYDKDF (reference sequence). V lost 1 base to trimming and J lost 0 bases, with 7 bases between them. In DNA, the CDR3 is TGTGCCACCAGCAGAGTGTCGGCAGCCAAAAACATTCAGTACTTC. Its protein product is CATSRVSAAKNIQYF.

The chain combines TRBV28 with TRBJ2-1, with 16 bases matching TRBD2. CDR3 size: 20 residues. V lost 7 bases and J lost 0; bases outside the gene matches: 12. Germline CDR1 is MDHEN and CDR2 is SYDVKM. CDR3 DNA: TGTGCCAGCACCTTCGCGGGACTAGCGGGAGGGCCGAGCTCCTACAATGAGCAGTTCTTC. This sequence encodes CASTFAGLAGGPSSYNEQFF.

The chain carries TRBV5-4 and TRBJ2-2; the D gene is possibly TRBD2 (7 bases). The CDR3 sequence is 17 residues long. Trimming took 4 bases from V and 0 from J, leaving 16 bases between them. Germline-derived CDR1 and CDR2 are SGHNT and YYREEE (reference sequence). For the CDR3, the DNA is TGTGCCAGCAGCCTGGGAGGGGGATGGGCGAACACCGGGGAGCTGTTTTTT. Its protein is CASSLGGGWANTGELFF.

This clone was seen more than once but under ten times. The junction differs from germline at one of its ends, possibly a read error. In the same sample, other DNA sequences code for this CDR3. The chain couples TRBV7-9 to TRBJ2-1; D is possibly TRBD2 (5 bases). The length of the CDR3 is 12 residues. The germline V gene has CDR1 SEHNR and CDR2 FQNEAQ (reference sequence). The CDR3 is CASSLDYYEQFF. DNA of the CDR3: TGTGCCAGCAGCCTAGACTACTATGAGCAGTTCTTC.

The V call is TRBV7-9, the J call TRBJ1-1; no clear D gene. Germline V CDR1 and CDR2: SEHNR, FQNEAQ (reference sequence). This CDR3 is built from 12 residues. V lost 3 bases and J lost 5, with 7 bases in between. The CDR3 protein is CASSFERTEAFF. CDR3 sequence (DNA): TGTGCCAGCAGCTTTGAACGGACTGAAGCTTTCTTT.

This clone was counted a few times. This sequence joins TRBV15 and TRBJ2-3, with TRBD2 matching 8 bases. Unmatched junction bases numbered 5, after V lost 2 bases and J lost 10 bases. The CDR3 is made up of 13 amino acids. Germline V gives CDR1 LNHNV, CDR2 YYDKDF (reference sequence). The CDR3 DNA reads TGTGCCACCAGCAGACCCACTAGCGGCGCGCAGTATTTT. This sequence encodes CATSRPTSGAQYF.

The chain joins TRBV5-1 to TRBJ2-1; possibly TRBD2 for D (5 bases). There are 14 residues in the CDR3. The V gene lost 6 bases and the J gene lost 6 bases, with 16 bases spanning the gap. Germline lookup yields CDR1 SGHRS and CDR2 YFSETQ. The CDR3 protein is CASKSLEGSNEQFF. DNA for the CDR3: TGCGCCAGCAAATCTCTCGAGGGTTCCAATGAGCAGTTCTTC.

This chain links TRBV7-2 with TRBJ2-5; D gene ambiguous. Trimming took off 2 bases at V and 3 bases at J, with 7 bases between the two ends. Germline V CDR1 and CDR2: SGHTA, FQGNSA. The CDR3 has 13 amino acids. The CDR3 DNA is TGTGCCAGCAGCTTAATAGCTGAAGAGACCCAGTACTTC. Protein product: CASSLIAEETQYF.

The chain joins TRBV7-2 to TRBJ2-1, with 10 bases matching TRBD2. The junction had 2 bases not matched to a gene; V was cut back by 0 bases and J by 3 bases. Germline V gives CDR1 SGHTA, CDR2 FQGNSA. The CDR3 totals 16 residues. The CDR3 region is CASSLAGTSVYNEQFF. Written as DNA, the CDR3 is TGTGCCAGCAGCTTAGCGGGGACTAGCGTCTACAATGAGCAGTTCTTC. Variable domain in full (rest from reference TRBV7-2 and TRBJ2-1): GAGVSQSPSNKVTEKGKDVELRCDPISGHTALYWYRQSLGQGLEFLIYFQGNSAPDKSGLPSDRFSAERTGGSVSTLTIQRTQQEDSAVYLCASSLAGTSVYNEQFFGPGTRLTVL.

This clone was seen only a few times. This chain joins TRBV2 and TRBJ2-5, with D perhaps TRBD2 (5 bases). CDR3 length: 15 amino acids. The germline CDR1 and CDR2 sequences are SNHLY and FYNNEI. V lost 3 bases, J lost 9 bases, and 20 bases lay in between. This CDR3 is CASSDEHSGTGAQYF. CDR3 nucleotides: TGTGCCAGCAGTGACGAGCACAGCGGCACTGGGGCCCAGTACTTC.

This clone was counted only a few times. The chain carries TRBV2 and TRBJ1-1, with D possibly TRBD1 on 5 matching bases. CDR3 length: 13 residues. The V end was cut by 3 bases, the J end by 6 bases, with 11 bases between. Germline V gene lookup returns CDR1 SNHLY and CDR2 FYNNEI. CDR3 amino acids: CASSDRGRAEAFF. Here the CDR3 DNA reads TGTGCCAGCAGTGACCGGGGGAGGGCTGAAGCTTTCTTT.

V usage is TRBV30 and J usage is TRBJ2-7, with a tentative D call TRBD2 (6 bases). The ends were cut back, 3 bases at V and 5 bases at J, with 14 bases in the middle. CDR1 and CDR2 from the germline V gene are GTSNPN and SVGIG (reference sequence). The CDR3 length is 13 residues. The CDR3, as DNA: TGTGCCTGGAGGATAGCGGTTACCCACGAGCAGTACTTC. It encodes CAWRIAVTHEQYF.

CDR3 coding DNA: TGTGCCAGCACCCACCGGGCGGGAGGAACCACAGATACGCAGTATTTT. It specifies CASTHRAGGTTDTQYF. The chain carries TRBV7-2 and TRBJ2-3, with TRBD2 matching 8 bases. J lost 2 bases, V lost 7 bases, and 11 bases had no gene match. Germline V CDR1 and CDR2: SGHTA, FQGNSA. The CDR3 runs 16 residues.

This rearrangement joins TRBV6-5 to TRBJ2-1; 8 bases are shared with TRBD1. Losses at the gene ends were 6 bases for V and 6 bases for J; bases not matched to a gene: 10. Germline V gene lookup returns CDR1 MNHEY and CDR2 SVGAGI. The CDR3 loop spans 15 amino acids. The CDR3, as DNA: TGTGCCAGCAGACCCCCCGGACAGGGAGGCAATGAGCAGTTCTTC. It specifies CASRPPGQGGNEQFF.

The sample holds a few counts of this clone. V and J are TRBV4-1 and TRBJ2-3; 7 bases agree with TRBD1. The CDR3 loop spans 15 amino acids. Germline assignment: CDR1 MGHRA and CDR2 YSYEKL. J lost 4 bases, V lost 1 base, and 5 bases had no gene match. CDR3 protein: CASSQAGRGPDTQYF. The CDR3 DNA follows: TGCGCCAGCAGCCAAGCGGGTAGGGGGCCAGATACGCAGTATTTT.

This clone was seen only a few times. The chain employs TRBV7-2 and TRBJ2-7; tentative D call: TRBD1 (5 bases). This CDR3 is built from 14 residues. V was clipped by 3 bases and J by 0 bases, with 9 bases between them. CDR1 is SGHTA and CDR2 is FQGNSA in the germline V gene. CDR3 nucleotide sequence: TGTGCCAGCAGCTTTGACAGCGCCTCCTACGAGCAGTACTTC. This gives the protein CASSFDSASYEQYF.

The chain links TRBV7-2 to TRBJ1-2, with D perhaps TRBD1 (5 bases). The CDR3 is 12 amino acids. Germline V gives CDR1 SGHTA, CDR2 FQGNSA. Trimming removed 5 bases from V and 4 bases from J, with 8 bases in between. CDR3: CASSQDSYGYTF. CDR3 coding DNA: TGTGCCAGCAGCCAAGACAGCTATGGCTACACCTTC.

This rearrangement joins TRBV5-6 to TRBJ1-1; D remains ambiguous. Deletions cut 0 bases from V and 1 base from J, with 7 bases between. The germline CDR1 and CDR2 sequences are SGHDT and YYEEEE. This CDR3 comprises 14 residues. CDR3 DNA: TGTGCCAGCAGCTTGGTAGCCACGAACACTGAAGCTTTCTTT. Protein product: CASSLVATNTEAFF.

The chain joins TRBV6-6 to TRBJ2-3; 9 bases agree with TRBD2. The V and J ends lost 1 base and 4 bases, in that order; junction bases with no gene match: 6. Germline CDR1 and CDR2: MNHNY and SVGAGI (reference sequence). This CDR3 has 16 amino acids. The chain's CDR3 is CASSYFSGSRADTQYF. CDR3 DNA sequence: TGTGCCAGCAGTTACTTTAGCGGGAGCAGGGCAGATACGCAGTATTTT.

V is TRBV4-3 and J is TRBJ2-3; 10 positions match TRBD2. After removal of 5 bases from V and 2 bases from J, the junction contained 7 bases not matched to a gene. CDR3 length: 16 amino acids. Germline V gene data show CDR1 as LGHNA and CDR2 as YSLEER. The CDR3 sequence: CASSSTLAGATDTQYF. CDR3 DNA: TGCGCCAGCAGCTCGACCCTAGCGGGAGCCACAGATACGCAGTATTTT.

This clone was found a few times. This chain joins TRBV14 and TRBJ2-5; TRBD1 matches 7 bases. Germline V gives CDR1 SGHDN, CDR2 FVKESK. V dropped 0 bases and J dropped 5; count of bases not matched to a gene: 9. This CDR3 contains 16 residues. CDR3 loop: CASSQDPRGIDETQYF. DNA of the CDR3: TGTGCCAGCAGCCAAGATCCCAGGGGGATTGACGAGACCCAGTACTTC.

This clone has only a few counts. This chain uses TRBV7-2 with TRBJ2-3; unclear D gene. The CDR3 extends over 13 amino acids. The V end was cut by 5 bases, the J end by 2 bases, with 8 bases between. Per the germline V gene, CDR1 is SGHTA and CDR2 is FQGNSA. The CDR3 nucleotides are TGTGCCAGCAGCACCCAAAACACAGATACGCAGTATTTT. This gives the protein CASSTQNTDTQYF.

This clone has just a few counts. This chain uses TRBV29-1 with TRBJ2-1; a weak D match, TRBD1 (5 bases). In germline, CDR1 is SQVTM, CDR2 ANQGSEA. The CDR3 is 15 residues long. The V and J ends lost 1 base and 1 base respectively, with 11 bases between them. For the CDR3, the DNA is TGCAGCGTTGAAGGCAGGGCTGAATCCTACAATGAGCAGTTCTTC. This codes for CSVEGRAESYNEQFF.

The gene calls are TRBV5-1 and TRBJ2-7, with a tentative D call TRBD2 (5 bases). This CDR3 has 14 residues. Trimming pared 2 bases from V and 3 bases from J, leaving 12 bases between. Germline CDR1 is SGHRS and CDR2 is YFSETQ. In DNA, the CDR3 is TGCGCCAGCAGCTTATTACAGAGGGACTACGAGCAGTACTTC. Translation: CASSLLQRDYEQYF.

V and J are TRBV10-3 and TRBJ2-7, with D perhaps matching TRBD1 or TRBD2 (5 bases each). Per the germline V gene, CDR1 is ENHRY and CDR2 is SYGVKD. This CDR3 has 14 residues. V lost 2 bases and J lost 7, with 15 bases in between. The DNA of the CDR3 is TGTGCCATCAGTGAGCGGGGCGGGCTCGGGGAGCAGTACTTC. Translation: CAISERGGLGEQYF.

This clone was seen a few times. This chain uses TRBV5-1 with TRBJ2-5; D may be TRBD1 (5 bases). The CDR3 totals 14 residues. Trimming cost V 3 bases and J 1 base, with 10 bases left between them. Per germline, CDR1 SGHRS and CDR2 YFSETQ. The CDR3 region has the DNA TGCGCCAGCAGCTCGACAGTGCTCCAAGAGACCCAGTACTTC. It translates to CASSSTVLQETQYF.